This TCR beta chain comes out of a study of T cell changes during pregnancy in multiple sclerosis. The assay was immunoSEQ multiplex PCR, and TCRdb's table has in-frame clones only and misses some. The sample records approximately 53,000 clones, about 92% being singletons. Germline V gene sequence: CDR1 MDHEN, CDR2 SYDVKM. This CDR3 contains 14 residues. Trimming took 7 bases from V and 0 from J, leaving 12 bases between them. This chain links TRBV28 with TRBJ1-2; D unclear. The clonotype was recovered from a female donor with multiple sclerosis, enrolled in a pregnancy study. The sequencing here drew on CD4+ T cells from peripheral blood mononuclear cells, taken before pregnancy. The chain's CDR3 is CASITASANYGYTF. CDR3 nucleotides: TGTGCCAGCATAACAGCCTCAGCTAACTATGGCTACACCTTC.